This entry is about one T cell receptor (beta chain). Its antigen is unknown. These data are taken from a study of T cells in Graves' hyperthyroidism and ophthalmopathy. Researchers amplified the TCR beta CDR3 regions from RNA transcripts. HTBI primers were employed in a first-round RT-PCR of the TCR CDR3. In TCRdb, the multiplex PCR reads were re-called with MiXCR into one record per CDR3 protein. Counted here are under 250,000 distinct CDR3 sequences, roughly 15% occurring once; the ten biggest clones make up approximately 50%. Findings and caveats of the study: Within blood appeared most thyroid clonotypes that had expanded above 0.001. Ophthalmopathy and stable hyperthyroidism were told apart by a 13 V-J model.

This CDR3 has 14 residues. From germline, CDR1 is MGHRA and CDR2 YSYEKL. The V end was cut by 1 base, the J end by 0 bases, with 6 bases between. The chain combines TRBV4-1 with TRBJ1-2; D gene uncertain. The sequenced sample consisted of blood. This clonotype was sampled from a middle-aged man with Graves' hyperthyroidism. CDR3 nucleotide sequence: TGCGCCAGCAGCCAAGGACGGTCTAACTATGGCTACACCTTC. This gives the protein CASSQGRSNYGYTF.